Sequencing of this T cell receptor beta chain was carried out in a study of shared clonotypes between healthy human individuals. Germline lookup yields CDR1 KGHSH and CDR2 LQKENI. V lost 3 bases, J lost 3 bases, and 15 bases lay in between. There are 15 residues in the CDR3. Study-level points and caveats: Read depth was anticipated to influence clonotype sharing among donors. Estimated clonotype richness was generally higher in naive than memory subsets.

Naive CD8 cells, CD45RO-negative and positively selected for CCR7, excluded terminally differentiated effector memory CD45RA+ cells. Notes on this clone: What it binds is not known.

Genomic DNA belonging to each subset was distributed in equal measure over several immunoSEQ plates. Method: immunoSEQ multiplex PCR; TCRdb's copy keeps in-frame clones and lacks some. The profile shows around 2,100,000 clones, approximately 94% of them singletons. The receptor's source is a man between 18 and 29 years old in good health. Sequenced: naive CD8+ T cells sorted from blood. This chain uses TRBV18 with TRBJ2-7; D remains unclear. The CDR3 spells CASSPFLASRYEQYF. Written as DNA, the CDR3 is TGTGCCAGCTCACCGTTCCTCGCTAGTCGCTACGAGCAGTACTTC.